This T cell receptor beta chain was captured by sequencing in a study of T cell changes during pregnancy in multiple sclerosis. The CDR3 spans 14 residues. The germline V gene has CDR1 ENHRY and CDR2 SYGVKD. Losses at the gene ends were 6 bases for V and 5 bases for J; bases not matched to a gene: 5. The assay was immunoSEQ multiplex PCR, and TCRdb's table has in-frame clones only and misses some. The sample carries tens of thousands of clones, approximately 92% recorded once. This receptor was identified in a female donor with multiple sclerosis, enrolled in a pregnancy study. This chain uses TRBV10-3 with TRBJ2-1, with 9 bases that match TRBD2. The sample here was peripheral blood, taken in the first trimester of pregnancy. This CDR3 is CAIRSLAGNNEQFF. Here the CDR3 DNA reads TGTGCCATCAGGTCGCTAGCGGGGAACAATGAGCAGTTCTTC.